The 11 T cell receptor beta chains below were found in one sample sequenced in a study of blood T cell repertoires in COVID-19. TCRdb's copy holds only in-frame clones and misses some; the assay was immunoSEQ multiplex PCR. The profile shows under 65,000 clones, approximately 86% of them singletons. Sequencing input: peripheral blood. The receptors were sampled from a woman aged 80 or over with COVID-19, enrolled during active disease.

V is TRBV5-4 and J is TRBJ1-4; no clear D gene. The CDR3 is made up of 12 amino acids. The V and J ends lost 2 bases and 13 bases respectively, with 12 bases between them. The germline gives CDR1 SGHNT, CDR2 YYREEE (reference sequence). CDR3 protein: CASSFVSGRLFF. DNA of the CDR3: TGTGCCAGCAGCTTTGTTAGCGGCAGACTGTTTTTT. Looking up the rest from reference TRBV5-4 and TRBJ1-4 gives the full variable domain: ETGVTQSPTHLIKTRGQQVTLRCSSQSGHNTVSWYQQALGQGPQFIFQYYREEENGRGNFPPRFSGLQFPNYSSELNVNALELDDSALYLCASSFVSGRLFFGSGTQLSVL.

This chain joins TRBV5-6 and TRBJ2-5, with TRBD1 identical over 10 bases. In germline, CDR1 is SGHDT, CDR2 YYEEEE. The CDR3 has 15 amino acids. J was trimmed by 4 bases and V by 0 bases; bases with no gene match: 3. The CDR3 protein is CASSLETGGRETQYF. CDR3 nucleotides: TGTGCCAGCAGCTTGGAGACAGGGGGCCGAGAGACCCAGTACTTC.

The V gene is TRBV27, the J gene TRBJ1-1; the D is unclear. The CDR3 is 12 amino acids. Germline V gives CDR1 MNHEY, CDR2 SMNVEV (reference sequence). V lost 8 bases, J lost 4 bases, and 11 bases lay in between. CDR3 residues: CASRSVGTEAFF. The DNA of the CDR3 is TGTGCCAGCCGGTCTGTCGGCACTGAAGCTTTCTTT.

The gene calls are TRBV5-1 and TRBJ2-7, with 7 bases identical to TRBD2. The CDR3 runs 14 residues. Germline values: CDR1 SGHRS, CDR2 YFSETQ. Trimming took 0 bases from V and 5 from J; bases not matched to a gene: 5. This CDR3 is CASSLGQRGNEQYF. CDR3 coding DNA: TGCGCCAGCAGCTTGGGGCAGCGGGGTAACGAGCAGTACTTC.

The chain combines TRBV19 with TRBJ1-2; tentatively, D is TRBD1 (5 bases). Germline V gives CDR1 LNHDA, CDR2 SQIVND (reference sequence). The V end was cut by 0 bases, the J end by 5 bases, with 13 bases between. CDR3 length: 15 amino acids. The CDR3 here is CASSIEARVPYGYTF. In DNA, the CDR3 is TGTGCCAGTAGTATAGAAGCCAGGGTACCTTATGGCTACACCTTC.

This chain connects TRBV12-3 or TRBV12-4 to TRBJ2-2; D not resolved. The CDR3 runs 12 residues. Trimming took 6 bases from V and 3 from J, leaving 5 bases between them. CDR3 nucleotide sequence: TGTGCCAGCAGATATCACACCGGGGAGCTGTTTTTT. It is translated as CASRYHTGELFF.

The chain employs TRBV5-5 and TRBJ2-5; unclear D gene. The CDR3 is made up of 13 amino acids. CDR1 is SGHKS and CDR2 is YYEKEE in the germline V gene (reference sequence). Trimming cost V 0 bases and J 3 bases, with 6 bases left between them. The chain's CDR3 is CASSLASEETQYF. The CDR3 region has the DNA TGTGCCAGCAGCTTGGCGTCCGAAGAGACCCAGTACTTC.

The chain is built from TRBV7-8 and TRBJ2-3; a weak D match, TRBD1 (6 bases). Germline V gene sequence: CDR1 SGHVS, CDR2 FQNEAQ. The CDR3 loop spans 16 amino acids. The ends were cut back, 5 bases at V and 0 bases at J, with 15 bases in the middle. CDR3 loop: CASSPPTGRSTDTQYF. In DNA form, the CDR3 reads TGTGCCAGCAGCCCCCCGACAGGCCGAAGCACAGATACGCAGTATTTT. Drawing the rest from reference TRBV7-8 and TRBJ2-3, the complete variable domain is GAGVSQSPRYKVAKRGQDVALRCDPISGHVSLFWYQQALGQGPEFLTYFQNEAQLDKSGLPSDRFFAERPEGSVSTLKIQRTQQEDSAVYLCASSPPTGRSTDTQYFGPGTRLTVL.

The V and J genes are TRBV5-1 and TRBJ2-3, with 9 nucleotides matching TRBD1. Germline V CDR1 and CDR2: SGHRS, YFSETQ. Trimming cost V 2 bases and J 4 bases; bases outside gene matches: 8. The CDR3 sequence is 16 residues long. CDR3 bases: TGCGCCAGCAGCTTAAGGGCGGGACAGGGATCAGATACGCAGTATTTT. Amino acids: CASSLRAGQGSDTQYF.

The rearrangement joins TRBV6-4 to TRBJ1-4; 10 nucleotides line up with TRBD1. In germline, CDR1 is MRHNA, CDR2 SNTAGT. J lost 1 base, V lost 7 bases, and 6 bases had no gene match. The CDR3 consists of 16 residues. In nucleotides, the CDR3 is TGTGCCAGCAAGAGACAGGGGGCGCAAACTAATGAAAAACTGTTTTTT. This gives the protein CASKRQGAQTNEKLFF.

The chain combines TRBV6-4 with TRBJ2-2; possibly TRBD2 for D (5 bases). This CDR3 is 14 amino acids long. Germline V lookup: CDR1 MRHNA, CDR2 SNTAGT. Trimming shortened V by 6 bases and J by 0 bases, and 8 bases separated the two germline ends. The CDR3 here is CASRRATNTGELFF. The CDR3 DNA sequence: TGTGCCAGCAGGAGGGCAACGAACACCGGGGAGCTGTTTTTT.